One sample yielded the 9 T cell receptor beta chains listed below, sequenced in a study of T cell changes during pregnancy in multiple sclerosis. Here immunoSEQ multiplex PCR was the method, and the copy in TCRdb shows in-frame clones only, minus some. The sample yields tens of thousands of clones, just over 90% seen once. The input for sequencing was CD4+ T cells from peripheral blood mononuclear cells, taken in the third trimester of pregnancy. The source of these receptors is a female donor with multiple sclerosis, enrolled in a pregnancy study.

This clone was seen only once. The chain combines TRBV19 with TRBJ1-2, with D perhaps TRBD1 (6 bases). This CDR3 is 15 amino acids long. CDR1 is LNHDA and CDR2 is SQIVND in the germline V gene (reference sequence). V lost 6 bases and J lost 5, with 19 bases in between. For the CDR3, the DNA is TGTGCCAGTAGCTTGGCAAACAGGGAAATTTATGGCTACACCTTC. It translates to CASSLANREIYGYTF.

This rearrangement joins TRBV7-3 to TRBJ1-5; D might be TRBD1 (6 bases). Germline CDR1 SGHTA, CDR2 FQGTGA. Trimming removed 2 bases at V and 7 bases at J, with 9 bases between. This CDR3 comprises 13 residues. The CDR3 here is CASSLLQGQPQHF. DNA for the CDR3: TGTGCCAGCAGCTTACTGCAGGGGCAGCCCCAGCATTTT.

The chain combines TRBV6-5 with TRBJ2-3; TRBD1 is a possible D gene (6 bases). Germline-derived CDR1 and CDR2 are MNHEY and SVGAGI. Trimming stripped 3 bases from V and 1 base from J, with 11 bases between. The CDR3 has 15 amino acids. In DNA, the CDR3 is TGTGCCAGCAGTTATGTAGGGGGTCGCACAGATACGCAGTATTTT. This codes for CASSYVGGRTDTQYF.

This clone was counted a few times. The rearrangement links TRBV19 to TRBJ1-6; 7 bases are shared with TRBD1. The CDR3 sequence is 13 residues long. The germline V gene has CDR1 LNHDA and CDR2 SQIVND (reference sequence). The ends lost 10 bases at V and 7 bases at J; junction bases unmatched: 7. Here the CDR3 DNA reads TGTGCCACCAGAGGGGGCTGGAATTCACCCCTCCACTTT. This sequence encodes CATRGGWNSPLHF. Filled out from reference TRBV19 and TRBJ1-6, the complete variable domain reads DGGITQSPKYLFRKEGQNVTLSCEQNLNHDAMYWYRQDPGQGLRLIYYSQIVNDFQKGDIAEGYSVSREKKESFPLTVTSAQKNPTAFYLCATRGGWNSPLHFGNGTRLTVT.

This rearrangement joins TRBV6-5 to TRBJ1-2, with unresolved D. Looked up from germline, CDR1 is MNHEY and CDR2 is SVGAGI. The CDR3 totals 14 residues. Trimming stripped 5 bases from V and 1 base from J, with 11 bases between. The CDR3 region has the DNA TGTGCCAGCAGTCTTGGACTACGTAACTATGGCTACACCTTC. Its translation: CASSLGLRNYGYTF.

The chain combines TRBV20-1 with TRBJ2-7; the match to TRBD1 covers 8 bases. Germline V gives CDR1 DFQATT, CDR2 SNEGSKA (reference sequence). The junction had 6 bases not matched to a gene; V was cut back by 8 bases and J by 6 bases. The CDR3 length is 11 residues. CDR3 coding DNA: TGCAGTCCGGACAGGGTCGGCGAGCAGTACTTC. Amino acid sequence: CSPDRVGEQYF.

The CDR3 nucleotides are TGTGCCAGCAGCCTAGGACAGGGTGGCGGAAACACCATATATTTT. Translated, it gives CASSLGQGGGNTIYF. V gene TRBV5-5 combines with J gene TRBJ1-3, with TRBD1 matching over 8 bases. Trimming at V came to 4 bases and at J to 4 bases, leaving 7 bases not matched to a gene. CDR3 length: 15 amino acids. From germline, CDR1 is SGHKS and CDR2 YYEKEE (reference sequence).

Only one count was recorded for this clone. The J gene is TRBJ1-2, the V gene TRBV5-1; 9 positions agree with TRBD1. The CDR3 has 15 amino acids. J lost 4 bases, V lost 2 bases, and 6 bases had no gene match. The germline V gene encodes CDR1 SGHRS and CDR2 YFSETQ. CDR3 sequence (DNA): TGCGCCAGCAGCTTTCCCGGGACAGGGAGCTATGGCTACACCTTC. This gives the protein CASSFPGTGSYGYTF.

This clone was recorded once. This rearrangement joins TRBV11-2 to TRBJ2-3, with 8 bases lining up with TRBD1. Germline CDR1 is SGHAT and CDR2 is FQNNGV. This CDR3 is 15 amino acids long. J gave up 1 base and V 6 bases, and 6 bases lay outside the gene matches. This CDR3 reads CASSPQGVGTDTQYF. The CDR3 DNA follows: TGTGCCAGCAGTCCACAGGGGGTGGGCACAGATACGCAGTATTTT.